Listed here are 26 T cell receptor beta chains from one sample, sequenced in a study of human T cells and chemical hapten exposure. Regarding time point: pre-sensitization, week 0. The sample's treatment: therapeutic diphenylcyclopropenone sensitization with weekly scalp DPC. TCRdb re-called the RACE reads through MiXCR, storing one row per CDR3 protein. This table holds fewer than 50,000 distinct CDR3 sequences, 7.6% found once. The material was whole blood, obtained in connection with sensitization to the hapten diphenylcyclopropenone (DPC). The receptors originated from a woman aged 50 to 60 with alopecia areata. Some clones in this sample may be carry-over from other donors' samples.

This clonotype has at least ten counts. The chain carries TRBV4-2 and TRBJ2-3, with D possibly matching TRBD2 (6 bases). Germline V gives CDR1 LGHNA, CDR2 YNFKEQ. The CDR3 covers 16 residues. Trimming shortened V by 4 bases and J by 3 bases, and 17 bases separated the two germline ends. The CDR3 sequence: CASSPRSREDTDTQYF. The DNA for the CDR3 is TGTGCCAGCAGCCCCCGGTCCAGGGAGGATACAGATACGCAGTATTTT.

This clonotype was seen ten or more times. The chain employs TRBV12-3 or TRBV12-4 and TRBJ2-5; 10 bases match TRBD2. The CDR3 is 16 residues long. The J segment lost 3 bases and the V segment lost 4 bases, leaving 8 bases of the junction unmatched. CDR3 nucleotides: TGTGCCAGCAGTTCCACGGCACTAGCGGGAAAAGAGACCCAGTACTTC. Translated, it gives CASSSTALAGKETQYF.

This clonotype was seen repeatedly, ten times or more. This sequence joins TRBV7-9 and TRBJ2-7; no reliable D call. Germline CDR1 reads SEHNR; CDR2 reads FQNEAQ (reference sequence). V gave up 1 base and J gave up 0 bases, with 7 bases separating them. The CDR3 extends over 14 amino acids. CDR3 coding DNA: TGTGCCAGCAGCTTAGGGTTTTCCTCCTACGAGCAGTACTTC. It encodes CASSLGFSSYEQYF.

This clonotype has ten or more counts. The chain recombines TRBV7-3 with TRBJ2-1; D may be TRBD1 or TRBD2 (5 bases each). The V gene's germline CDR1 is SGHTA and CDR2 FQGTGA. The CDR3 extends over 15 amino acids. Trimming shortened V by 5 bases and J by 0 bases, and 11 bases separated the two germline ends. The CDR3 nucleotides read TGTGCCAGCAGCCCTGAGGGACGCTCCTACAATGAGCAGTTCTTC. Amino acid sequence: CASSPEGRSYNEQFF. The full variable domain, completed using reference TRBV7-3 and TRBJ2-1, is GAGVSQTPSNKVTEKGKYVELRCDPISGHTALYWYRQSLGQGPEFLIYFQGTGAADDSGLPNDRFFAVRPEGSVSTLKIQRTERGDSAVYLCASSPEGRSYNEQFFGPGTRLTVL.

The chain is built from TRBV10-3 and TRBJ2-1; TRBD1 or TRBD2 may be the D gene (5 bases each). The CDR3 is made up of 13 amino acids. CDR1 is ENHRY and CDR2 is SYGVKD in the germline V gene. The V end was cut by 5 bases, the J end by 9 bases, with 14 bases between. CDR3: CAISSGPFGEQFF. The CDR3 DNA reads as TGTGCCATCAGTTCGGGACCTTTCGGTGAGCAGTTCTTC.

This clonotype was counted at least ten times. The CDR3 is CASSLEGPRGTEAFF. The CDR3 bases are TGTGCCAGCAGCTTAGAGGGTCCCCGGGGCACTGAAGCTTTCTTT. The chain uses TRBV7-9 and TRBJ1-1; D not certain. This CDR3 has 15 amino acids. CDR1 is SEHNR and CDR2 is FQNEAQ in the germline V gene (reference sequence). V lost 1 base and J 4 bases, leaving 13 bases between the germline ends.

The table lists this clonotype with many counts. The CDR3 region is CASSPYTGELFF. In DNA form, the CDR3 reads TGTGCCAGCAGTCCCTACACCGGGGAGCTGTTTTTT. The V gene is TRBV27, the J gene TRBJ2-2, with unresolved D. Germline V lookup: CDR1 MNHEY, CDR2 SMNVEV (reference sequence). V lost 5 bases and J lost 3, with 4 bases in between. The CDR3 runs to 12 residues.

V and J are TRBV5-1 and TRBJ2-5; the match to TRBD2 covers 11 bases. Trimming at V came to 2 bases and at J to 2 bases, leaving 11 bases not matched to a gene. CDR3 length: 18 residues. Germline V gene data show CDR1 as SGHRS and CDR2 as YFSETQ. CDR3 in DNA: TGCGCCAGCAGCTTAGGACTAGCGGGCCGGAGAAGGCAAGAGACCCAGTACTTC. Residues: CASSLGLAGRRRQETQYF. Complete variable domain (other parts from reference TRBV5-1 and TRBJ2-5): KAGVTQTPRYLIKTRGQQVTLSCSPISGHRSVSWYQQTPGQGLQFLFEYFSETQRNKGNFPGRFSGRQFSNSRSEMNVSTLELGDSALYLCASSLGLAGRRRQETQYFGPGTRLLVL.

The rearrangement joins TRBV7-8 to TRBJ2-1; 14 bases are shared with TRBD2. J lost 7 bases, V lost 0 bases, and 5 bases had no gene match. CDR3 length equals 17 residues. CDR1 and CDR2 from the germline V gene are SGHVS and FQNEAQ. The CDR3 DNA sequence: TGTGCCAGCAGCTTAGCCGGGACTAGCGGGAGTTGGAATGAGCAGTTCTTC. It codes for CASSLAGTSGSWNEQFF.

This clonotype was detected ten times or more. This chain uses TRBV11-3 with TRBJ1-1; D is unclear. The V gene lost 8 bases and the J gene lost 0 bases, with 22 bases spanning the gap. Germline CDR1 and CDR2: SGHNT and YENEEA. There are 17 residues in the CDR3. The CDR3 sequence: CASSPRDPGSMNTEAFF. The CDR3 bases are TGTGCCAGCTCCCCTAGGGATCCCGGCAGCATGAACACTGAAGCTTTCTTT.

The sample holds a few counts of this clonotype. The chain joins TRBV28 to TRBJ2-3, with D possibly being TRBD2 (5 bases). There are 15 residues in the CDR3. Trimming left V 6 bases short and J 4 bases short, with 17 bases between. Germline CDR1 reads MDHEN; CDR2 reads SYDVKM. This CDR3 is CASSSGLALADTQYF. CDR3 DNA sequence: TGTGCCAGCAGCTCCGGACTGGCCCTGGCAGATACGCAGTATTTT.

In its sample, this clonotype was seen many times. The chain uses TRBV28 and TRBJ2-3, with a tentative D call TRBD2 (6 bases). The germline gives CDR1 MDHEN, CDR2 SYDVKM. The CDR3 is 15 amino acids. V gave up 6 bases and J gave up 2 bases, with 15 bases separating them. CDR3 residues: CASSLPAGTTDTQYF. CDR3 nucleotides: TGTGCCAGCAGCCTACCCGCGGGAACCACAGATACGCAGTATTTT.

This clonotype occurred many times. J is TRBJ2-1 and V is TRBV12-3 or TRBV12-4; a weak D match, TRBD2 (6 bases). The CDR3 totals 15 residues. Trimming removed 5 bases from V and 3 bases from J, with 14 bases in between. The CDR3 spells CASSPPGVNYNEQFF. CDR3 DNA sequence: TGTGCCAGCAGTCCCCCGGGGGTCAACTACAATGAGCAGTTCTTC.

This clonotype turned up a few times. The chain combines TRBV24-1 with TRBJ2-1; maybe TRBD2 (5 bases). Trimming removed 4 bases from V and 1 base from J, with 10 bases in between. This CDR3 is 15 amino acids long. The germline V gene encodes CDR1 KGHDR and CDR2 SFDVKD. The CDR3 reads CATSEGGYSYNEQFF. Written as DNA, the CDR3 is TGTGCCACCAGTGAAGGCGGGTATTCCTACAATGAGCAGTTCTTC.

This clonotype was found many times. DNA for the CDR3: TGTGCCAGCTCTCCAGCAGGGAACACTGAAGCTTTCTTT. This encodes CASSPAGNTEAFF. V gene TRBV18 combines with J gene TRBJ1-1; D not resolved. CDR1 KGHSH and CDR2 LQKENI come from the germline V gene. This CDR3 spans 13 amino acids. V shed 6 bases and J shed 1 base, with 9 bases lying between them.

The table lists this clonotype with many counts. The chain joins TRBV24-1 to TRBJ1-5; a weak D match, TRBD1 (6 bases). Trimming removed 4 bases at V and 1 base at J, with 10 bases between. Germline V gene sequence: CDR1 KGHDR, CDR2 SFDVKD. This CDR3 is built from 15 residues. The CDR3 loop reads CATSEARGSNQPQHF. In DNA form, the CDR3 reads TGTGCCACCAGTGAGGCCAGGGGAAGCAATCAGCCCCAGCATTTT.

This clonotype was observed many times. The rearrangement uses TRBV5-1 and TRBJ1-4; the D is unclear. Germline values: CDR1 SGHRS, CDR2 YFSETQ. Trimming left V 0 bases short and J 5 bases short, with 5 bases between. The CDR3 loop spans 13 amino acids. The DNA of the CDR3 is TGCGCCAGCAGCTTGGCCGTGAATGAAAAACTGTTTTTT. Its protein is CASSLAVNEKLFF.

This clonotype showed up many times. The chain employs TRBV28 and TRBJ2-1; D is unresolved. Trimming removed 8 bases from V and 1 base from J, with 9 bases in between. The germline V gene encodes CDR1 MDHEN and CDR2 SYDVKM. The CDR3 extends over 13 amino acids. CDR3 bases: TGTGCCAGCTGCTGGGGTTCCTACAATGAGCAGTTCTTC. Its protein is CASCWGSYNEQFF.

This chain uses TRBV7-3 with TRBJ2-7, with D possibly matching TRBD1 (5 bases). The CDR3 spans 11 residues. Germline CDR1 and CDR2: SGHTA and FQGTGA. Deletions cut 6 bases from V and 5 bases from J, with 8 bases between. The CDR3 loop reads CASRGQDEQYF. DNA for the CDR3: TGTGCCAGCAGAGGACAAGACGAGCAGTACTTC.

The genes are TRBV11-3 and TRBJ2-3; TRBD2 aligns across 7 bases. Germline CDR1 is SGHNT and CDR2 is YENEEA. Trimming removed 5 bases from V and 4 bases from J; junction bases left unmatched: 12. The length of the CDR3 is 16 residues. The CDR3 nucleotides are TGTGCCAGCAGCCCCGGAGTAAGCGGGATCTCAGATACGCAGTATTTT. Protein product: CASSPGVSGISDTQYF. Supplemented by reference TRBV11-3 and TRBJ2-3, the full variable domain reads EAGVVQSPRYKIIEKKQPVAFWCNPISGHNTLYWYLQNLGQGPELLIRYENEEAVDDSQLPKDRFSAERLKGVDSTLKIQPAELGDSAVYLCASSPGVSGISDTQYFGPGTRLTVL.

This clonotype has a count of ten or more. The chain carries TRBV6-1 and TRBJ2-4, with D unclear. This CDR3 region has 16 residues. The ends were cut back, 2 bases at V and 0 bases at J, with 11 bases in the middle. Germline loops: CDR1 MNHNS, CDR2 SASEGT. CDR3 sequence: CASSEFGGGAKNIQYF. CDR3 nucleotides: TGTGCCAGCAGTGAATTTGGCGGCGGAGCCAAAAACATTCAGTACTTC.

This clonotype has a count of ten or more. The chain couples TRBV20-1 to TRBJ2-1; 7 bases match TRBD2. CDR1 and CDR2 from the germline V gene are DFQATT and SNEGSKA (reference sequence). This CDR3 contains 15 residues. Trimming removed 5 bases from V and 0 bases from J; junction bases left unmatched: 7. CDR3: CSAPLADLSYNEQFF. CDR3 coding DNA: TGCAGTGCTCCTCTAGCGGACCTCTCCTACAATGAGCAGTTCTTC.

This clonotype was found many times. V is TRBV27 and J is TRBJ2-1, with 10 bases that match TRBD2. This CDR3 region has 16 residues. Germline CDR1 is MNHEY and CDR2 is SMNVEV (reference sequence). V gave up 3 bases and J gave up 3 bases; unmatched junction bases: 5. This chain's CDR3 is CASSFLLAGFYNEQFF. CDR3 nucleotide sequence: TGTGCCAGCAGTTTCCTACTAGCGGGATTCTACAATGAGCAGTTCTTC.

This clonotype was seen many times. The CDR3 spells CASSPSTVYNEQFF. In DNA form, the CDR3 reads TGTGCCAGCAGCCCATCGACCGTCTACAATGAGCAGTTCTTC. V is TRBV11-2 and J is TRBJ2-1; D uncertain. CDR3 length: 14 amino acids. The V end lost 5 bases, the J end lost 3 bases, and 11 bases lay between the germline ends. Germline CDR1 SGHAT, CDR2 FQNNGV.

This clonotype was seen ten or more times. The V gene is TRBV9, the J gene TRBJ1-5; 10 bases fit TRBD1. The CDR3 has 14 amino acids. The V and J ends lost 4 bases and 4 bases, in that order; junction bases with no gene match: 2. Germline-derived CDR1 and CDR2 are SGDLS and YYNGEE. This CDR3 reads CASSQGQGNQPQHF. Written as DNA, the CDR3 is TGTGCCAGCAGCCAGGGACAGGGGAATCAGCCCCAGCATTTT.

This clonotype was observed at least ten times. V usage is TRBV20-1 and J usage is TRBJ1-4; 7 positions agree with TRBD1. The CDR3 is 18 residues long. Germline CDR1 is DFQATT and CDR2 is SNEGSKA (reference sequence). Unmatched junction bases numbered 15, after V lost 5 bases and J lost 0 bases. The CDR3 DNA is TGCAGTGCTCCGGTCAGGGGGGCGCTTTCGGCAACTAATGAAAAACTGTTTTTT. Encoded protein: CSAPVRGALSATNEKLFF.